This is a list of T cell receptor beta chains from one sample in a study of cytotoxic CD8 clonotypes in ibrutinib-treated CLL. TCRdb's table, derived via immunoSEQ multiplex PCR, lists solely in-frame clones and lacks some. The sample has about 160,000 clones, approximately 80% seen once. The sample in question was PBMCs, obtained after 24 months of ibrutinib treatment. The receptors derive from a human donor with chronic lymphocytic leukemia. Each CDR3 is given with its conserved first and last residue. A D gene is named only where the DNA matches it firmly. Clone sizes are given selectively: once, few, many, or a class where the clone is expanded.

V gene	D gene	clone size	J gene	CDR3 DNA	CDR3 protein
TRBV4-1	NA	NA	TRBJ2-7	TGCGCCAGCAGCCCACGGGACGGTTACGAGCAGTACTTC	CASSPRDGYEQYF
TRBV7-8	NA	NA	TRBJ1-1	TGTGCCAGCAGCCGACAGCAAGAAGCTTTCTTT	CASSRQQEAFF
TRBV9	TRBD1	NA	TRBJ1-6	TGTGCCAGCAACCGGGACAGACATTCACCCCTCCACTTT	CASNRDRHSPLHF
TRBV9	NA	NA	TRBJ2-7	TGTGCCAGCAGCGTAAGTAGACGCCCCTACGAGCAGTACTTC	CASSVSRRPYEQYF
TRBV6-1	NA	once	TRBJ2-1	TGTGCCAGCAGTGAAGCAATCAATGAGCAGTTCTTC	CASSEAINEQFF
TRBV28	TRBD2	NA	TRBJ2-3	TGTGCCAGCAGTTTAAACTTAGGGAGGGCTTCTTCTAGCACAGATACGCAGTATTTT	CASSLNLGRASSSTDTQYF
TRBV5-1	NA	few	TRBJ1-1	TGCGCCAGCAGCTCCGCGACGGTGAACACTGAAGCTTTCTTT	CASSSATVNTEAFF
TRBV23-1	TRBD2	NA	TRBJ2-1	TGCGCCAGCAGGCTGACTAGCGGGAGCTACAATGAGCAGTTCTTC	CASRLTSGSYNEQFF
TRBV6-1	NA	NA	TRBJ2-7	TGTGCCAGCAGTGCCATTCGGCAGACCTTCTCCTACGAGCAGTACTTC	CASSAIRQTFSYEQYF
TRBV4-3	TRBD2	NA	TRBJ2-2	TGCGCCAGCAGCCAGGACCCGGATCGACTAGCGATCACCGGGGAGCTGTTTTTT	CASSQDPDRLAITGELFF
TRBV6-5	NA	NA	TRBJ1-2	TGTGCCAGCAGTTACGGGCAGGGGAACTATGGCTACACCTTC	CASSYGQGNYGYTF